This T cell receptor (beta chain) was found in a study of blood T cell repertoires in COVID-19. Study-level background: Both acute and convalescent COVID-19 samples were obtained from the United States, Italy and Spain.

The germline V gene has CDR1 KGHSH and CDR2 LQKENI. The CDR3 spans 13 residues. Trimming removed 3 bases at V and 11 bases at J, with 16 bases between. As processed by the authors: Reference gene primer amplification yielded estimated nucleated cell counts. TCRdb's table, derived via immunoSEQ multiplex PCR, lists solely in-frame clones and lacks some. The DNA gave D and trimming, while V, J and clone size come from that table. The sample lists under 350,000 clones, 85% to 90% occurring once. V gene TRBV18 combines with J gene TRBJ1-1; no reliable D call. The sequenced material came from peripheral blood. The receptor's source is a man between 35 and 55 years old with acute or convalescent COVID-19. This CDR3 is CASSPGSSDEAFF. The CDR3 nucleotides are TGTGCCAGCTCACCGGGCTCCTCAGATGAGGCTTTCTTT.